A single sample is the source of the 25 T cell receptor beta chains below, sequenced in a study of CD8+ T cells in alopecia areata. As for treatment: oral pan-JAK inhibitor, 5-10 mg twice daily. Extracted RNA was reverse transcribed into cDNA, the sequencing template. Profiling relied on immunoSEQ multiplex PCR, and the TCRdb table lists in-frame clones only, not all of them. The table includes roughly 200,000 clones, around two fifths detected once. This specimen consisted of CD4+ T cells sorted from blood, obtained at approximately week 30, from a patient treated with tofacitinib. Receptor source: a human donor with alopecia areata.

The chain couples TRBV30 to TRBJ2-1; D uncertain. The length of the CDR3 is 15 residues. In germline, CDR1 is GTSNPN, CDR2 SVGIG (reference sequence). V lost 3 bases, J lost 4 bases, and 16 bases lay in between. The CDR3 region is CAWSGYVGVYNEQFF. The CDR3 DNA reads as TGTGCCTGGAGCGGTTATGTTGGAGTTTACAATGAGCAGTTCTTC.

The CDR3 DNA reads as TGCAGCGTTGCCTATACAGGGGGTGAGGCCAAAAACATTCAGTACTTC. This translates into CSVAYTGGEAKNIQYF. The J gene is TRBJ2-4, the V gene TRBV29-1; 8 nucleotides match TRBD1. CDR1 SQVTM and CDR2 ANQGSEA come from the germline V gene. The CDR3 runs 16 residues. Losses at the gene ends were 4 bases for V and 1 base for J; bases not matched to a gene: 9.

This clone was found a few times. V gene TRBV5-1 combines with J gene TRBJ2-3; D is ambiguous. The germline V gene has CDR1 SGHRS and CDR2 YFSETQ. Between the trimmed V and J ends, which lost 3 bases and 0 bases, there was a span of 11 bases. This CDR3 spans 15 amino acids. The CDR3 reads CASSWTGSSTDTQYF. The DNA for the CDR3 is TGCGCCAGCAGCTGGACCGGATCTAGCACAGATACGCAGTATTTT.

The chain links TRBV5-1 to TRBJ2-5; TRBD1 aligns across 8 bases. Germline-derived CDR1 and CDR2 are SGHRS and YFSETQ. The CDR3 spans 15 residues. The trim removed 7 bases at V and 1 base at J, leaving 9 bases unmatched. The CDR3 loop reads CASCPGGRGQETQYF. The CDR3 coding sequence is TGCGCCAGCTGCCCAGGGGGCAGGGGCCAAGAGACCCAGTACTTC.

This chain joins TRBV30 and TRBJ2-7, with D tentatively TRBD1 (5 bases). V lost 1 base and J lost 3, with 10 bases in between. There are 13 residues in the CDR3. The germline V gene encodes CDR1 GTSNPN and CDR2 SVGIG (reference sequence). The CDR3 DNA is TGTGCCTGGAGTGCCAACACAGGCTACGAGCAGTACTTC. Protein sequence: CAWSANTGYEQYF.

Of note for this clone: The sample holds other DNA sequences that translate to the same CDR3. The CDR3: CASSPGYGYTF. CDR3 bases: TGCGCCAGCAGTCCAGGATATGGCTACACCTTC. The V gene is TRBV5-1, the J gene TRBJ1-2, with D hard to call. The CDR3 has 11 amino acids. CDR1 SGHRS and CDR2 YFSETQ come from the germline V gene. The V end was cut by 5 bases, the J end by 5 bases, with 7 bases between.

The chain links TRBV9 to TRBJ2-7, with 9 bases aligning to TRBD2. V dropped 2 bases and J dropped 2; count of bases not matched to a gene: 5. CDR3 length: 15 residues. Looked up from germline, CDR1 is SGDLS and CDR2 is YYNGEE. CDR3 region: CASSVALAGTYEQYF. The CDR3 nucleotides are TGTGCCAGCAGCGTCGCGCTAGCGGGGACCTACGAGCAGTACTTC.

In this sample, this clone turned up many times. This chain connects TRBV4-1 to TRBJ2-7; D gene unclear. The CDR3 totals 13 residues. V shed 4 bases and J shed 0 bases, with 7 bases lying between them. CDR1 is MGHRA, CDR2 YSYEKL, per germline. The CDR3 region has the DNA TGCGCCAGCAGCCCGACCCCCTCCTACGAGCAGTACTTC. Its protein is CASSPTPSYEQYF.

The rearrangement links TRBV6-6 to TRBJ1-1; 7 nucleotides align to TRBD1. The CDR3 has 15 residues. CDR1 is MNHNY and CDR2 is SVGAGI in the germline V gene (reference sequence). The V and J ends lost 4 bases and 1 base, in that order; junction bases with no gene match: 6. The CDR3 is CASSSLDRANTEAFF. The CDR3 DNA reads TGTGCCAGCAGTTCCCTCGACAGGGCGAACACTGAAGCTTTCTTT.

This chain links TRBV6-5 with TRBJ2-1; 9 nucleotides match TRBD2. Germline loops: CDR1 MNHEY, CDR2 SVGAGI. The CDR3 has 14 residues. V shed 6 bases and J 1 base; nucleotides not matched to a gene: 1. The CDR3 DNA is TGTGCCAGCAGGGCGGGGGGGTCCTACAATGAGCAGTTCTTC. Its protein is CASRAGGSYNEQFF.

The rearrangement joins TRBV11-2 to TRBJ1-1; 7 positions match TRBD1. CDR1 SGHAT and CDR2 FQNNGV come from the germline V gene. Trimming removed 4 bases from V and 2 bases from J; junction bases left unmatched: 4. This CDR3 has 14 residues. CDR3 sequence: CASSSNRGNTEAFF. The CDR3 DNA reads as TGTGCCAGCAGCTCCAACAGGGGAAACACTGAAGCTTTCTTT.

This clone was observed a handful of times. The chain employs TRBV11-2 and TRBJ2-1; 11 positions match TRBD2. Trimming took 5 bases from V and 4 from J; bases not matched to a gene: 4. CDR1 and CDR2 from the germline V gene are SGHAT and FQNNGV. The CDR3 covers 15 residues. As DNA, the CDR3 is TGTGCCAGCAGCCCCCGGACTAGCGGGTACAATGAGCAGTTCTTC. Its protein product is CASSPRTSGYNEQFF.

This chain joins TRBV29-1 and TRBJ2-5, with 7 bases that match TRBD2. Trimming removed 4 bases from V and 5 bases from J; junction bases left unmatched: 7. Germline CDR1 SQVTM, CDR2 ANQGSEA. This CDR3 spans 13 amino acids. The CDR3 reads CSVVRDYPETQYF. In nucleotides, the CDR3 is TGCAGCGTTGTCAGGGACTACCCGGAGACCCAGTACTTC. The variable domain in full, with the rest retrieved from reference TRBV29-1 and TRBJ2-5, is SAVISQKPSRDICQRGTSLTIQCQVDSQVTMMFWYRQQPGQSLTLIATANQGSEATYESGFVIDKFPISRPNLTFSTLTVSNMSPEDSSIYLCSVVRDYPETQYFGPGTRLLVL.

This clone was found once. The chain recombines TRBV25-1 with TRBJ1-1, with TRBD1 matching 10 bases. The CDR3 has 13 amino acids. V shed 1 base, J shed 10 bases, and the junction held 3 bases outside the gene matches. The germline gives CDR1 MGHDK, CDR2 SYGVNS. CDR3 in DNA: TGTGCCAGCAGTGAATGGGACAGGGGAAGAGCTTTCTTT. It encodes CASSEWDRGRAFF. The variable domain in full, completed from reference TRBV25-1 and TRBJ1-1, reads EADIYQTPRYLVIGTGKKITLECSQTMGHDKMYWYQQDPGMELHLIHYSYGVNSTEKGDLSSESTVSRIRTEHFPLTLESARPSHTSQYLCASSEWDRGRAFFGQGTRLTVV.

In its sample, this clone was seen many times. The gene calls are TRBV11-1 and TRBJ2-2; D gene uncertain. The CDR3 sequence is 13 residues long. The V end lost 2 bases, the J end lost 5 bases, and 6 bases lay between the germline ends. The germline gives CDR1 SGHAT, CDR2 FQDESV (reference sequence). In DNA form, the CDR3 reads TGTGCCAGCAGCTTAAAGGGAACCGGGGAGCTGTTTTTT. This encodes CASSLKGTGELFF.

This clone was detected a few times. This chain connects TRBV23-1 to TRBJ1-1; no clear D gene. TRBV23-1 is identified as an open reading frame with a role that is uncertain. This CDR3 contains 13 residues. V was pared by 7 bases and J by 1 base, with 10 bases between. CDR3 sequence reads: CASNGDPNTEAFF. The CDR3 nucleotides read TGCGCCAGCAACGGGGATCCGAACACTGAAGCTTTCTTT.

CDR3 sequence (DNA): TGCAGCGTTGCCCACAGATTACAAGAGACCCAGTACTTC. Amino acid sequence: CSVAHRLQETQYF. V and J are TRBV29-1 and TRBJ2-5; D ambiguous. V was clipped by 4 bases and J by 2 bases, with 11 bases between them. The V gene's germline CDR1 is SQVTM and CDR2 ANQGSEA. The CDR3 runs to 13 residues.

This chain links TRBV2 with TRBJ2-7; no firm D call. The germline gives CDR1 SNHLY, CDR2 FYNNEI. The CDR3 is made up of 11 amino acids. V shed 3 bases and J shed 12 bases, with 12 bases lying between them. The CDR3 loop is CASSEAPKPYF. CDR3 bases: TGTGCCAGCAGTGAGGCGCCGAAACCGTACTTC.

In this sample, this clone turned up a few times. This chain links TRBV10-2 with TRBJ1-1, with D uncertain. Trimming shortened V by 5 bases and J by 1 base, and 5 bases separated the two germline ends. From germline, CDR1 is WSHSY and CDR2 SAAADI. CDR3 length equals 12 residues. In DNA, the CDR3 is TGCGCCAGCAGTCCTCAGAACACTGAAGCTTTCTTT. This codes for CASSPQNTEAFF.

This sequence joins TRBV29-1 and TRBJ1-1; the D is unclear. Germline values: CDR1 SQVTM, CDR2 ANQGSEA. Trimming cost V 4 bases and J 0 bases, with 15 bases left between them. This CDR3 has 15 residues. The CDR3 region is CSVVNKRWVNTEAFF. As DNA, the CDR3 is TGCAGCGTTGTAAACAAAAGGTGGGTGAACACTGAAGCTTTCTTT. The complete variable domain, with remaining parts taken from reference TRBV29-1 and TRBJ1-1, reads SAVISQKPSRDICQRGTSLTIQCQVDSQVTMMFWYRQQPGQSLTLIATANQGSEATYESGFVIDKFPISRPNLTFSTLTVSNMSPEDSSIYLCSVVNKRWVNTEAFFGQGTRLTVV.

This clone was observed a few times. V usage is TRBV5-1 and J usage is TRBJ2-1; TRBD1 matches 9 bases. The CDR3 runs 14 residues. V gave up 4 bases and J gave up 6 bases; unmatched junction bases: 5. Germline V gene lookup returns CDR1 SGHRS and CDR2 YFSETQ. This chain's CDR3 is CASSTGQGGNEQFF. CDR3 nucleotide sequence: TGCGCCAGCAGCACGGGACAGGGAGGCAATGAGCAGTTCTTC.

As to this clone: Different DNA sequences within this sample yield the same CDR3. The gene calls are TRBV5-1 and TRBJ1-2; tentative D call: TRBD1 (5 bases). This CDR3 region has 14 residues. In germline, CDR1 is SGHRS, CDR2 YFSETQ. The V and J ends lost 4 bases and 2 bases respectively, with 12 bases between them. CDR3 nucleotides: TGCGCCAGCAGCCCCAGCGGGGGAAACTATGGCTACACCTTC. Residues: CASSPSGGNYGYTF.

V usage is TRBV7-9 and J usage is TRBJ1-1, with a tentative D call TRBD1 (6 bases). The CDR3 covers 16 residues. Germline V gives CDR1 SEHNR, CDR2 FQNEAQ (reference sequence). V was trimmed by 5 bases and J by 1 base, leaving 17 bases between them. The CDR3 DNA follows: TGTGCCAGCAGCGTCCCCTGGGACAACCCGAACACTGAAGCTTTCTTT. Its protein product is CASSVPWDNPNTEAFF.

This clone was detected a few times. V usage is TRBV11-2 and J usage is TRBJ2-7; D uncertain. The V gene's germline CDR1 is SGHAT and CDR2 FQNNGV. The CDR3 spans 11 residues. Trimming took 5 bases from V and 7 from J, leaving 9 bases between them. CDR3 sequence (DNA): TGTGCCAGCAGCCCGTGGAGAGAGCAGTACTTC. Translated: CASSPWREQYF.

This clone was observed once. The chain links TRBV7-2 to TRBJ2-7, with no clear D. Per germline, CDR1 SGHTA and CDR2 FQGNSA. Trimming removed 0 bases from V and 2 bases from J, with 5 bases in between. The CDR3 totals 13 residues. In nucleotides, the CDR3 is TGTGCCAGCAGCTTAGCACCCACCTACGAGCAGTACTTC. Its translation is CASSLAPTYEQYF.